The sequence of this T cell receptor (beta chain) was determined in a study of beta chain features in type 1 diabetes. Study-wide results and limits: People with Type 1 diabetes carried modestly yet significantly shorter TCRB CDR3s in all four CD4+ subsets. Unsettled here was the matter of whether HLA type influences TCRB rearrangement.

With respect to this clone: Its antigen remains unknown.

As every portion of the isolated RNA was reverse transcribed, the sequencing read expressed TCRB transcripts. TCRdb's table, derived via immunoSEQ multiplex PCR, lists solely in-frame clones and lacks some. The table lists hundreds of thousands of clones, approximately 10% of them singletons. This clonotype was obtained from a man aged 25 to 45 with type 1 diabetes. Sequenced material: central memory CD4+ T cells from blood.

The CDR3 protein is CASSPLGGHEQYF. Here the CDR3 DNA reads TGTGCCAGCAGTCCTCTCGGGGGGCACGAGCAGTACTTC. The chain is built from TRBV28 and TRBJ2-7; the D gene is possibly TRBD2 (7 bases). Trimming took 5 bases from V and 5 from J, leaving 13 bases between them. The germline CDR1 and CDR2 sequences are MDHEN and SYDVKM. The CDR3 runs 13 residues. Variable domain in full (rest from reference TRBV28 and TRBJ2-7): DVKVTQSSRYLVKRTGEKVFLECVQDMDHENMFWYRQDPGLGLRLIYFSYDVKMKEKGDIPEGYSVSREKKERFSLILESASTNQTSMYLCASSPLGGHEQYFGPGTRLTVT.